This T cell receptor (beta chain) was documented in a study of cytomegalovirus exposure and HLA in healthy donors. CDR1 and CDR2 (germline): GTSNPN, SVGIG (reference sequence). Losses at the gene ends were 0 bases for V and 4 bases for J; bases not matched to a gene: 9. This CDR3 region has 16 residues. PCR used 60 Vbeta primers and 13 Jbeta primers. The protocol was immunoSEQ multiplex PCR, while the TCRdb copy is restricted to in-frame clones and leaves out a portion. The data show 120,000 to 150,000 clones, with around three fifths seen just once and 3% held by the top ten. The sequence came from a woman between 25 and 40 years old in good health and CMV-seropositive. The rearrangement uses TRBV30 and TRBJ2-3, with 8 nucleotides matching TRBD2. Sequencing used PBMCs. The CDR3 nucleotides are TGTGCCTGGAGTGTAGACCGGGGGGGCCGCGCAGATACGCAGTATTTT. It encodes CAWSVDRGGRADTQYF. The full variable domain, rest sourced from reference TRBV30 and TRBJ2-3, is SQTIHQWPATLVQPVGSPLSLECTVEGTSNPNLYWYRQAAGRGLQLLFYSVGIGQISSEVPQNLSASRPQDRQFILSSKKLLLSDSGFYLCAWSVDRGGRADTQYFGPGTRLTVL.